A selection of T cell receptor beta chains follows, all from one sample in a study of cytomegalovirus exposure and HLA in healthy donors. Profiled with immunoSEQ multiplex PCR; TCRdb holds only in-frame clones, not every one. The table has about 140,000 clones, 80% seen once. Material for sequencing was PBMCs. Every receptor here comes from a male donor in good health and CMV-seronegative. The CDR3 runs from the conserved cysteine through the conserved F or W. A D gene is named only where the DNA matches it firmly.

TRBV7-2	TRBD2	TRBJ2-2	TGTGCCAGCAGCCCACGGACTAGCGGGGCTAACACCGGGGAGCTGTTTTTT	CASSPRTSGANTGELFF
TRBV4-2	.	TRBJ1-4	TGTGCCAGCAGCCAAGATTTCGCAGCAACTAATGAAAAACTGTTTTTT	CASSQDFAATNEKLFF
TRBV29-1	.	TRBJ2-5	TGCAGCGCCAAGGTTGGGGGGGAGACCCAGTACTTC	CSAKVGGETQYF
TRBV4-3	.	TRBJ2-7	TGCGCCAGCAGCCAAGAACGGGCAGGGGCCCCCTACGAGCAGTACTTC	CASSQERAGAPYEQYF
TRBV18	.	TRBJ2-2	TGTGCCAGTCAACTTACGAACACCGGGGAGCTGTTTTTT	CASQLTNTGELFF
TRBV5-4	.	TRBJ2-7	TGTGCCAGCAGCGCCCGGGACAACTACGAGCAGTACTTC	CASSARDNYEQYF
TRBV11-2	.	TRBJ2-5	TGTGCCAGCAGCCCCAAGGGGCTCCGAAAAGAGACCCAGTACTTC	CASSPKGLRKETQYF
TRBV7-9	TRBD1	TRBJ1-1	TGTGCCAGCAGCGCCGGGACAGGGGGGAACACTGAAGCTTTCTTT	CASSAGTGGNTEAFF
TRBV7-8	.	TRBJ2-4	TGTGCCACCCTCGAGTCTAGGGCCAAAAACATTCAGTACTTC	CATLESRAKNIQYF
TRBV13	.	TRBJ1-2	TGTGCCAGCAGCTTACGTTCCTTAAGACAGTTCTATGGCTACACCTTC	CASSLRSLRQFYGYTF
TRBV7-7	TRBD1	TRBJ2-1	TGTGCCAGCAGCCTGAGGGGGCGCAATGAGCAGTTCTTC	CASSLRGRNEQFF
TRBV7-3	.	TRBJ2-6	TGTGCCAGCAGCTTGGCAGGGGACGGGGCCAACGTCCTGACTTTC	CASSLAGDGANVLTF